The rows below give T cell receptor beta chains drawn from one sample of a study of T cell responses to AZD1222 COVID-19 vaccine. Profiling relied on immunoSEQ multiplex PCR, and the TCRdb table lists in-frame clones only, not all of them. This table holds around 120,000 clones, about 85% found once. Sequencing was performed on peripheral blood, taken 28 days after the second AZD1222 dose. The receptor set was obtained from an adult who received the AZD1222 COVID-19 vaccine. Each CDR3 is given with its conserved first and last residue. The order of the fields is V gene, J gene, clone size, D gene, CDR3 protein, CDR3 DNA. D genes are given only for firm matches. Size is stated for part of the rows, as once, few or many counts, or as a class when the clone is expanded.

V gene: TRBV11-1; J gene: TRBJ2-2; clone size: .; D gene: .; CDR3 protein: CASSRGRQTGELFF; CDR3 DNA: TGTGCCAGCAGTCGGGGGCGTCAAACCGGGGAGCTGTTTTTT
V gene: TRBV28; J gene: TRBJ2-5; clone size: .; D gene: TRBD1; CDR3 protein: CASSKRQGLGETQYF; CDR3 DNA: TGTGCCAGCAGCAAAAGACAGGGGCTCGGGGAGACCCAGTACTTC
V gene: TRBV4-1; J gene: TRBJ1-2; clone size: once; D gene: .; CDR3 protein: CASSQGIRRRAGNYGYTF; CDR3 DNA: TGCGCCAGCAGCCAAGGAATTCGCAGGCGGGCAGGGAACTATGGCTACACCTTC
V gene: TRBV18; J gene: TRBJ1-4; clone size: .; D gene: .; CDR3 protein: CASSPDGNEKLFF; CDR3 DNA: TGTGCCAGCTCACCCGATGGGAATGAAAAACTGTTTTTT
V gene: TRBV27; J gene: TRBJ2-7; clone size: .; D gene: .; CDR3 protein: CASSLSPRAYYEQYF; CDR3 DNA: TGTGCCAGCAGTTTAAGCCCCCGGGCCTACTACGAGCAGTACTTC
V gene: TRBV10-3; J gene: TRBJ1-2; clone size: .; D gene: TRBD1; CDR3 protein: CAISRTGGNYGYTF; CDR3 DNA: TGTGCCATCAGTCGGACAGGGGGAAACTATGGCTACACCTTC
V gene: TRBV28; J gene: TRBJ1-2; clone size: .; D gene: TRBD1; CDR3 protein: CASSFLGGDYGYTF; CDR3 DNA: TGTGCCAGCAGTTTCTTAGGGGGCGACTATGGCTACACCTTC
V gene: TRBV11-2; J gene: TRBJ2-1; clone size: .; D gene: TRBD2; CDR3 protein: CASSLLAETYNEQFF; CDR3 DNA: TGTGCCAGCAGCTTACTAGCGGAAACCTACAATGAGCAGTTCTTC
V gene: TRBV7-9; J gene: TRBJ2-3; clone size: .; D gene: TRBD2; CDR3 protein: CASSLHAGVDTQYF; CDR3 DNA: TGTGCCAGCAGCCTGCACGCGGGAGTAGATACGCAGTATTTT
V gene: TRBV10-3; J gene: TRBJ1-5; clone size: .; D gene: .; CDR3 protein: CARRGQTHQPQHF; CDR3 DNA: TGTGCCCGTCGAGGGCAGACTCATCAGCCCCAGCATTTT
V gene: TRBV29-1; J gene: TRBJ1-1; clone size: .; D gene: .; CDR3 protein: CSVLNMGGTEAFF; CDR3 DNA: TGCAGCGTTCTAAACATGGGGGGGACTGAAGCTTTCTTT
V gene: TRBV9; J gene: TRBJ1-5; clone size: .; D gene: .; CDR3 protein: CASSVSTNQPQHF; CDR3 DNA: TGTGCCAGCAGCGTATCTACCAATCAGCCCCAGCATTTT
V gene: TRBV3-1/TRBV3-2; J gene: TRBJ2-7; clone size: .; D gene: .; CDR3 protein: CASSTGNEQYF; CDR3 DNA: TGTGCCAGCAGCACAGGGAACGAGCAGTACTTC
V gene: TRBV3-1/TRBV3-2; J gene: TRBJ2-7; clone size: .; D gene: .; CDR3 protein: CASSLRTFEQYF; CDR3 DNA: TGTGCCAGCAGCCTTCGTACTTTCGAGCAGTACTTC
V gene: TRBV4-3; J gene: TRBJ2-1; clone size: .; D gene: TRBD2; CDR3 protein: CASSQERVLAGDEQFF; CDR3 DNA: TGCGCCAGCAGCCAAGAACGTGTGCTAGCGGGAGATGAGCAGTTCTTC
V gene: TRBV18; J gene: TRBJ1-2; clone size: .; D gene: .; CDR3 protein: CASSPPLSARGGMGYGYTF; CDR3 DNA: TGTGCCAGCTCACCACCGCTTTCTGCTAGGGGAGGAATGGGGTATGGCTACACCTTC
V gene: TRBV15; J gene: TRBJ1-5; clone size: few; D gene: TRBD1; CDR3 protein: CATSRGDREVQPQHF; CDR3 DNA: TGTGCCACCAGCAGAGGGGACAGGGAAGTTCAGCCCCAGCATTTT
V gene: TRBV3-1/TRBV3-2; J gene: TRBJ1-1; clone size: few; D gene: .; CDR3 protein: CASSQVTENTEAFF; CDR3 DNA: TGTGCCAGCAGCCAGGTCACAGAGAACACTGAAGCTTTCTTT
V gene: TRBV5-1; J gene: TRBJ2-1; clone size: few; D gene: TRBD2; CDR3 protein: CASSWVGGTTVNEQFF; CDR3 DNA: TGCGCCAGCAGCTGGGTTGGCGGGACTACCGTCAATGAGCAGTTCTTC
V gene: TRBV29-1; J gene: TRBJ2-1; clone size: .; D gene: TRBD2; CDR3 protein: CSVEGLAVYNEQFF; CDR3 DNA: TGCAGCGTGGAGGGACTAGCGGTCTACAATGAGCAGTTCTTC
V gene: TRBV29-1; J gene: TRBJ1-4; clone size: .; D gene: .; CDR3 protein: CSARTGTNEKLFF; CDR3 DNA: TGCAGCGCCAGGACGGGAACTAATGAAAAACTGTTTTTT
V gene: TRBV3-1/TRBV3-2; J gene: TRBJ1-1; clone size: once; D gene: .; CDR3 protein: CASSQAPAEAFF; CDR3 DNA: TGTGCCAGCAGCCAAGCACCGGCAGAAGCTTTCTTT
V gene: TRBV7-9; J gene: TRBJ1-1; clone size: once; D gene: .; CDR3 protein: CASSLGGLGDTEAFF; CDR3 DNA: TGTGCCAGCAGCTTAGGGGGACTCGGGGACACTGAAGCTTTCTTT
V gene: TRBV3-1/TRBV3-2; J gene: TRBJ1-5; clone size: .; D gene: .; CDR3 protein: CASSQSNQPQHF; CDR3 DNA: TGTGCCAGCAGCCAGAGCAATCAGCCCCAGCATTTT
V gene: TRBV5-1; J gene: TRBJ2-1; clone size: .; D gene: TRBD2; CDR3 protein: CASTRLAGGTEQFF; CDR3 DNA: TGCGCCAGCACCCGACTAGCGGGGGGGACTGAGCAGTTCTTC
V gene: TRBV6-2/TRBV6-3; J gene: TRBJ1-1; clone size: .; D gene: TRBD1; CDR3 protein: CASSHTGGTEAFF; CDR3 DNA: TGTGCCAGCAGCCATACAGGGGGAACTGAAGCTTTCTTT
V gene: TRBV2; J gene: TRBJ2-7; clone size: .; D gene: TRBD2; CDR3 protein: CASKVRTSGGPEQYF; CDR3 DNA: TGTGCCAGCAAAGTCCGGACTAGCGGGGGGCCGGAGCAGTACTTC
V gene: TRBV7-9; J gene: TRBJ2-1; clone size: .; D gene: .; CDR3 protein: CASSLAQGSKEQFF; CDR3 DNA: TGTGCCAGCAGCTTAGCACAGGGTTCGAAAGAGCAGTTCTTC
V gene: TRBV27; J gene: TRBJ2-4; clone size: .; D gene: TRBD1; CDR3 protein: CASSSSTGTVAKNIQYF; CDR3 DNA: TGTGCCAGCAGTTCCTCCACCGGGACAGTAGCCAAAAACATTCAGTACTTC
V gene: TRBV6-5; J gene: TRBJ2-7; clone size: .; D gene: .; CDR3 protein: CASSSTTYEQYF; CDR3 DNA: TGTGCCAGCAGTTCGACAACGTACGAGCAGTACTTC
V gene: TRBV27; J gene: TRBJ1-4; clone size: .; D gene: .; CDR3 protein: CARGGSGEKLFF; CDR3 DNA: TGTGCCAGAGGGGGTTCGGGTGAAAAACTGTTTTTT
V gene: TRBV7-3; J gene: TRBJ2-2; clone size: .; D gene: TRBD1; CDR3 protein: CASSSGGSGELFF; CDR3 DNA: TGTGCCAGCAGCTCAGGGGGCTCCGGGGAGCTGTTTTTT
V gene: TRBV6-6; J gene: TRBJ2-3; clone size: .; D gene: TRBD1; CDR3 protein: CASSSGQGEDTQYF; CDR3 DNA: TGTGCCAGCAGTTCCGGACAGGGGGAAGATACGCAGTATTTT
V gene: TRBV6-6; J gene: TRBJ1-3; clone size: .; D gene: TRBD1; CDR3 protein: CASKADRAGNTIYF; CDR3 DNA: TGTGCCAGCAAAGCCGACAGGGCTGGAAACACCATATATTTT
V gene: TRBV19; J gene: TRBJ1-1; clone size: once; D gene: .; CDR3 protein: CASSPVGGTEAFF; CDR3 DNA: TGTGCCAGTAGTCCAGTCGGGGGCACTGAAGCTTTCTTT
V gene: TRBV3-1/TRBV3-2; J gene: TRBJ1-1; clone size: .; D gene: TRBD1; CDR3 protein: CASSHRSGQGNTEAFF; CDR3 DNA: TGTGCCAGCAGCCACCGATCGGGACAGGGGAACACTGAAGCTTTCTTT
V gene: TRBV28; J gene: TRBJ2-7; clone size: .; D gene: TRBD2; CDR3 protein: CASSSTGLAVSYEQYF; CDR3 DNA: TGTGCCAGCAGCTCTACTGGACTAGCGGTTTCCTACGAGCAGTACTTC
V gene: TRBV10-3; J gene: TRBJ1-5; clone size: once; D gene: .; CDR3 protein: CATGQSSNQPQHF; CDR3 DNA: TGTGCCACAGGACAGAGTAGCAATCAGCCCCAGCATTTT
V gene: TRBV19; J gene: TRBJ1-5; clone size: .; D gene: .; CDR3 protein: CASSTDSVYQPQHF; CDR3 DNA: TGTGCCAGTAGTACAGATTCGGTATATCAGCCCCAGCATTTT
V gene: TRBV19; J gene: TRBJ1-5; clone size: .; D gene: .; CDR3 protein: CASSIKGTAYSNQPQHF; CDR3 DNA: TGTGCCAGTAGTATTAAGGGGACTGCTTATAGCAATCAGCCCCAGCATTTT
V gene: TRBV27; J gene: TRBJ2-3; clone size: .; D gene: TRBD1; CDR3 protein: CASSSRDRGLSTDTQYF; CDR3 DNA: TGTGCCAGCAGTTCCCGGGACAGGGGACTAAGCACAGATACGCAGTATTTT